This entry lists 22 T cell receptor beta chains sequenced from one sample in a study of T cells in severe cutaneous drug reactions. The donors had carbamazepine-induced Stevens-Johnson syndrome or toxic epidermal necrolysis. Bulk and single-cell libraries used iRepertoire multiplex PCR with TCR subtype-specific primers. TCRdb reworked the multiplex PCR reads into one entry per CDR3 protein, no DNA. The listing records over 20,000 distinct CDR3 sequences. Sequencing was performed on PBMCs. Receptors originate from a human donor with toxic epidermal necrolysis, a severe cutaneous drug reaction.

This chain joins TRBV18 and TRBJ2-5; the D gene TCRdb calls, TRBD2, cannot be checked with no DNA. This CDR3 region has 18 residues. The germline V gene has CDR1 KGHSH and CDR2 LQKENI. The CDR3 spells CASSPPGTRSRRQETQYF.

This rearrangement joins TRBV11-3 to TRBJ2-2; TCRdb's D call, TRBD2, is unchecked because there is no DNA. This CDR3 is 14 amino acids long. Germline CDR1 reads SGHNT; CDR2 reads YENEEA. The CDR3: CASSSGRGPGELFF.

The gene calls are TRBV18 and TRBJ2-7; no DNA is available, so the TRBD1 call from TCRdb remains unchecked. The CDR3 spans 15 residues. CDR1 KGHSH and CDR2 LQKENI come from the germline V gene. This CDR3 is CASSPEGTGASEQYF. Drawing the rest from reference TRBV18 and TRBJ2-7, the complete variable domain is NAGVMQNPRHLVRRRGQEARLRCSPMKGHSHVYWYRQLPEEGLKFMVYLQKENIIDESGMPKERFSAEFPKEGPSILRIQQVVRGDSAAYFCASSPEGTGASEQYFGPGTRLTVT.

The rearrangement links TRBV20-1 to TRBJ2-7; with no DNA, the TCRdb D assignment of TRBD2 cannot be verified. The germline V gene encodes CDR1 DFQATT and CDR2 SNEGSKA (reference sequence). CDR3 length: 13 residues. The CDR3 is CSARLRSGSWQYF.

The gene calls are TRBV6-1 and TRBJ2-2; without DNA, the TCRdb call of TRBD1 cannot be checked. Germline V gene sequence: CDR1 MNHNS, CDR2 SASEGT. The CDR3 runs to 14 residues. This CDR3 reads CASRPGHNTGELFF.

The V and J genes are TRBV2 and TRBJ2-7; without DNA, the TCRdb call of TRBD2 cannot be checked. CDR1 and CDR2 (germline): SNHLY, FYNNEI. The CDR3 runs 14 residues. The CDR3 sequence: CASSEAGLYYEQYF.

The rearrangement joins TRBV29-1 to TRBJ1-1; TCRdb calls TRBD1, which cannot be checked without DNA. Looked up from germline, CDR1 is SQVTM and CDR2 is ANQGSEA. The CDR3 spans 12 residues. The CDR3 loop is CSATGGGTEAFF.

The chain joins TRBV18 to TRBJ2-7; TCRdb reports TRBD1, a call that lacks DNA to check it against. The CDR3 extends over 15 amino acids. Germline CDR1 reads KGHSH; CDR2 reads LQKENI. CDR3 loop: CASSTTRTGGYEQYF.

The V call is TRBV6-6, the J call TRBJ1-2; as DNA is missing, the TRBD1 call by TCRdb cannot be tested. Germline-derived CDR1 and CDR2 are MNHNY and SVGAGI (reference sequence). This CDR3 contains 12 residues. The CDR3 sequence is CASTQGMGGYTF.

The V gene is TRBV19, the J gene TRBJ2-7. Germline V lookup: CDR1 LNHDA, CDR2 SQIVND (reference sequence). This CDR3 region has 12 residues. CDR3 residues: CASSSLSDEQYF.

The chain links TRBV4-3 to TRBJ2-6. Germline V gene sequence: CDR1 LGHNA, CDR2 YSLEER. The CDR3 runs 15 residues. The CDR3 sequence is CASSQVGSGANVLTF.

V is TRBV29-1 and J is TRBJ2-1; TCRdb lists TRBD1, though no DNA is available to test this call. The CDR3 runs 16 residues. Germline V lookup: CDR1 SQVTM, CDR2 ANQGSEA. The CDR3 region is CSVEDLGPGAYNEQFF.

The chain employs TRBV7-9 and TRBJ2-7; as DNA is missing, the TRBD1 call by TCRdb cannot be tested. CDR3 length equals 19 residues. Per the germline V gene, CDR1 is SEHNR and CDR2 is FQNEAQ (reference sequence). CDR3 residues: CASSGGLLPGQGISYEQYF.

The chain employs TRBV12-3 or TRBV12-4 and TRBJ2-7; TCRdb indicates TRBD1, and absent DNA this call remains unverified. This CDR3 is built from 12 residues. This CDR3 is CASSPDRYEQYF.

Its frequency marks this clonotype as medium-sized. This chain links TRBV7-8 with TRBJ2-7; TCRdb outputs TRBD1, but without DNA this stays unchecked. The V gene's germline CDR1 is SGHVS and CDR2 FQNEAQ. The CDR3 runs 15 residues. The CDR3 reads CASSQQTGGGYEQYF.

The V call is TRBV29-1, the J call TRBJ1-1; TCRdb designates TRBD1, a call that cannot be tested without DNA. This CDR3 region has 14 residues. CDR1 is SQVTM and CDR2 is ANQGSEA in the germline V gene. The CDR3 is CSAFGQLMNTEAFF.

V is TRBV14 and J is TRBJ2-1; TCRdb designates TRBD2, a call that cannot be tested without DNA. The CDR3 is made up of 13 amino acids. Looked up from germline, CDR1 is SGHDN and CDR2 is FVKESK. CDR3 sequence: CASSQVPLGGQFF.

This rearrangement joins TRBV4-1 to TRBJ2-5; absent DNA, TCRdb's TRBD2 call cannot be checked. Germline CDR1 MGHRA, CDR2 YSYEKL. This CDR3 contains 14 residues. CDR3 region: CASSLAGRGETQYF.

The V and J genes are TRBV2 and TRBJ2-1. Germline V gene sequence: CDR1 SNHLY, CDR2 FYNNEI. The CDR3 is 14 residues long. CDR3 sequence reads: CASSQGGPGNEQFF. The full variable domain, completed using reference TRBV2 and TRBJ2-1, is EPEVTQTPSHQVTQMGQEVILRCVPISNHLYFYWYRQILGQKVEFLVSFYNNEISEKSEIFDDQFSVERPDGSNFTLKIRSTKLEDSAMYFCASSQGGPGNEQFFGPGTRLTVL.

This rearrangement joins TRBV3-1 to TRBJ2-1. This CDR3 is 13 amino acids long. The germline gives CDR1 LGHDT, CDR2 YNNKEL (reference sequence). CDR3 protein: CASSQVGNNEQFF.

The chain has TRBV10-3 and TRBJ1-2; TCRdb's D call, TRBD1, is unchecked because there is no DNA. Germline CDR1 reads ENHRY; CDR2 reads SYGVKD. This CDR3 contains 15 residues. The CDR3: CAIRTEQEANYGYTF.

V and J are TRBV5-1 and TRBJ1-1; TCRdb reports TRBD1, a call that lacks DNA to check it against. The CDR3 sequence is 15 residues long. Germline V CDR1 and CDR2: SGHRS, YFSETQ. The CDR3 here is CASSLGGAGNTEAFF.